Listed below are T cell receptor beta chains from one sample, sequenced in a study of tumor-infiltrating lymphocytes in localized non-small cell lung cancer. TCRdb's table, derived via immunoSEQ multiplex PCR, lists solely in-frame clones and lacks some. The data contain over 15,000 clones, approximately 69% of them singletons. The material sequenced was lung tumor tissue. These receptors were collected from a human donor with non-small cell lung cancer. Both conserved end residues are part of each CDR3. The D gene is left open where the match is weak. A row's size may be missing; if present it is once, few, many or a size class.

len	d_gene	v_gene	abundance	j_gene	CDR3nt	CDR3aa
16	NA	TRBV4-2	once	TRBJ2-5	TGTGCCAGCAGCCCAGTCGCTAGGGGGGACCAAGAGACCCAGTACTTC	CASSPVARGDQETQYF
11	NA	TRBV30	NA	TRBJ2-1	TGTGCCTGGAGTGATCTAGGGGGGCAGTTCTTC	CAWSDLGGQFF
14	TRBD2	TRBV10-3	once	TRBJ2-2	TGTGCCATCGGGACTACCTGGGGCACCGGGGAGCTGTTTTTT	CAIGTTWGTGELFF
16	TRBD1	TRBV19	NA	TRBJ2-1	TGTGCCAGTAGTATAGTCCTCCGGGACAGGGGCAATGAGCAGTTCTTC	CASSIVLRDRGNEQFF
15	TRBD1	TRBV7-8	NA	TRBJ2-2	TGTGCCAGCAGACAGGGGGCCTTCGGGTCCGGGGAGCTGTTTTTT	CASRQGAFGSGELFF
13	TRBD1	TRBV29-1	NA	TRBJ2-7	TGCAGCGTTGCCGGGACAGGGCCCTACGAGCAGTACTTC	CSVAGTGPYEQYF
14	NA	TRBV7-3	few	TRBJ2-2	TGTGCCAGCAGCTCCAATACCCGAGGGGGGGAGCTGTTTTTT	CASSSNTRGGELFF
13	NA	TRBV18	NA	TRBJ2-3	TGTGCCAGCTCACCCCCTAGCACAGATACGCAGTATTTT	CASSPPSTDTQYF
16	NA	TRBV18	NA	TRBJ2-6	TGTGCCAGCTCACCACGGGCAACCTCTGGGGCCAACGTCCTGACTTTC	CASSPRATSGANVLTF
11	NA	TRBV20-1	few	TRBJ2-7	TGCAGTGCCCGAGGGCCGGGCGAGCAGTACTTC	CSARGPGEQYF
11	NA	TRBV29-1	few	TRBJ2-3	TGCAGCGGGTTGGGGGGAGATACGCAGTATTTT	CSGLGGDTQYF
15	TRBD1	TRBV4-1	NA	TRBJ2-7	TGCGCCAGCAGCCACCGGGACAGGGGGCTCTACGAGCAGTACTTC	CASSHRDRGLYEQYF
17	TRBD2	TRBV5-1	NA	TRBJ2-6	TGCGCCAGCAGGGACCTAGCGGGAGATGCTGGGGCCAACGTCCTGACTTTC	CASRDLAGDAGANVLTF
17	TRBD1	TRBV29-1	NA	TRBJ2-3	TGCAGCGTTGAAGGACTACAGACAGGGCTGAGGACAGATACGCAGTATTTT	CSVEGLQTGLRTDTQYF
12	TRBD1	TRBV30	NA	TRBJ2-7	TGTGCCTGGAAAGACAGGGGCTACGAGCAGTACTTC	CAWKDRGYEQYF
11	TRBD1	TRBV30	once	TRBJ2-7	TGTGCCTGGGGGACAGTTTACGAGCAGTACTTC	CAWGTVYEQYF
14	NA	TRBV7-9	NA	TRBJ1-4	TGTGCCAGCAGGGAGGGTGCCGGGGATGAAAAACTGTTTTTT	CASREGAGDEKLFF
14	TRBD1	TRBV29-1	few	TRBJ2-7	TGCAGCGTAGCAGGGACAGGGGGGTCCTACGAGCAGTACTTC	CSVAGTGGSYEQYF
17	TRBD1	TRBV5-1	NA	TRBJ1-4	TGCGCCAGCAGTTTACGACAGGGAGGGGAAGGAATGAGAAAACTGTTTTTT	CASSLRQGGEGMRKLFF
13	NA	TRBV5-1	NA	TRBJ2-5	TGCGCCAGCAGCCCCGGGACCCAAGAGACCCAGTACTTC	CASSPGTQETQYF
17	TRBD2	TRBV11-2	few	TRBJ2-3	TGTGCCAGCAGCTTGACCGCTAGCGGGAGGGCCACAGATACGCAGTATTTT	CASSLTASGRATDTQYF
17	TRBD2	TRBV7-6	NA	TRBJ2-1	TGTGCCAGCAGCGCGTGGGTAACGCTAGCGGAACTAAATGAGCAGTTCTTC	CASSAWVTLAELNEQFF
19	TRBD1	TRBV5-6	NA	TRBJ2-5	TGTGCCAGCAGCAGGGTGGGCTGGACAGGGGGTCTCGGTCAAGAGACCCAGTACTTC	CASSRVGWTGGLGQETQYF
16	NA	TRBV7-9	NA	TRBJ1-1	TGTGCCAGCAGCTTAGTGCTTGGGGCGAGGGGCGCTGAAGCTTTCTTT	CASSLVLGARGAEAFF
16	TRBD1	TRBV2	NA	TRBJ2-1	TGTGCCACCAACCGGGGACAGGGACCTTCATACAATGAGCAGTTCTTC	CATNRGQGPSYNEQFF
12	NA	TRBV30	NA	TRBJ2-1	TGTGCCTGGAGTGTACTAGATGGGGAGCAGTTCTTC	CAWSVLDGEQFF